This T cell receptor beta chain originates from a study of type 1 regulatory T cells. This clonotype was counted between two and nine times. TCRdb analysed the reads with MiXCR anew, one entry per CDR3 protein. Altogether 90,000 to 100,000 distinct CDR3 sequences are present, roughly 31% being singletons, with the ten largest covering approximately 2.2%. Germline V gene data show CDR1 as SQVTM and CDR2 as ANQGSEA. V was pared by 2 bases and J by 1 base, with 14 bases between. This CDR3 region has 15 residues. The genes are TRBV29-1 and TRBJ1-1, with D possibly TRBD1 on 5 matching bases. Sequencing was performed on CD4+ T cells, either the whole sample or a sorted fraction (not recorded which). The clonotype was recovered from a human donor in good health. DNA of the CDR3: TGCAGCGTTGAACCAACGATTGGGGGGAACACTGAAGCTTTCTTT. It translates to CSVEPTIGGNTEAFF.